The present T cell receptor (beta chain) was sequenced within a study of cytomegalovirus exposure and HLA in healthy donors. In the case of this clone: The germline gene is not matched at one end of the junction; a read error may be the cause.

Primers included in the PCR were 60 Vbeta and 13 Jbeta primers. The repertoire was sequenced with immunoSEQ multiplex PCR; TCRdb's copy has only in-frame clones and lacks some. The sample has over 50,000 clones; about 80% are singletons. Germline V gene sequence: CDR1 SSHAT, CDR2 FNYEAQ (reference sequence). The CDR3 is 15 residues long. This receptor was identified in a middle-aged man in good health and CMV-seropositive. The rearrangement uses TRBV7-7 and TRBJ2-1; D uncertain. Sequencing was performed on PBMCs. The CDR3 loop reads CASSRGSSAYNEQFF. In nucleotides, the CDR3 is TGTGCTAGCAGCCGAGGATCGTCCGCCTACAATGAGCAGTTCTTC.